The 8 T cell receptor beta chains listed next were all sequenced from one sample in a study of T cell changes during pregnancy in multiple sclerosis. Assay used: immunoSEQ multiplex PCR; TCRdb lists only in-frame clones, some missing. The data contain approximately 30,000 clones, 88% of them seen just once; the ten biggest clones take up around 8%. This material consisted of CD8+ T cells from peripheral blood mononuclear cells, taken in the second trimester of pregnancy. Source of these receptors: a female donor with multiple sclerosis, enrolled in a pregnancy study.

This clone was picked up one time. The chain links TRBV25-1 to TRBJ2-7; 7 bases match TRBD1. The V segment lost 3 bases and the J segment 4 bases; nucleotides outside the gene matches: 15. The germline V gene encodes CDR1 MGHDK and CDR2 SYGVNS. CDR3 length equals 17 residues. The CDR3 protein is CASSERSTGAPSYEQYF. DNA for the CDR3: TGTGCCAGCAGTGAGCGATCTACAGGGGCCCCGTCATACGAGCAGTACTTC.

J is TRBJ2-7 and V is TRBV29-1, with TRBD1 matching over 8 bases. The CDR3 spans 13 residues. J lost 5 bases, V lost 5 bases, and 8 bases had no gene match. The V gene's germline CDR1 is SQVTM and CDR2 ANQGSEA. The CDR3 DNA reads TGCAGCGTTAAGACAGGGGCTAGGAACGAGCAGTACTTC. It is translated as CSVKTGARNEQYF.

The genes are TRBV2 and TRBJ1-2; D unclear. The V gene's germline CDR1 is SNHLY and CDR2 FYNNEI. This CDR3 has 16 amino acids. V was pared by 10 bases and J by 8 bases, with 29 bases between. Here the CDR3 reads CANLSPEGGTLDGYTF. The CDR3 DNA reads as TGTGCCAACCTCTCCCCAGAGGGCGGAACCTTAGACGGCTACACCTTC. Based on the CDR3 plus reference TRBV2 and TRBJ1-2, the full variable domain is EPEVTQTPSHQVTQMGQEVILRCVPISNHLYFYWYRQILGQKVEFLVSFYNNEISEKSEIFDDQFSVERPDGSNFTLKIRSTKLEDSAMYFCANLSPEGGTLDGYTFGSGTRLTVV.

The V call is TRBV23-1, the J call TRBJ2-7; perhaps TRBD1 as D (5 bases). TRBV23-1 is filed as an ORF, its function uncertain. V was trimmed by 8 bases and J by 3 bases, leaving 11 bases between them. The CDR3 runs 12 residues. Written as DNA, the CDR3 is TGCGCCAGCCGACAGAGCCACTACGAGCAGTACTTC. Protein sequence: CASRQSHYEQYF.

The CDR3 region is CASSFRGGRGHEQFF. CDR3 DNA: TGTGCCAGCAGCTTCCGGGGGGGCCGTGGCCATGAGCAGTTCTTC. The V call is TRBV9, the J call TRBJ2-1; 8 bases line up with TRBD2. The germline CDR1 and CDR2 sequences are SGDLS and YYNGEE. This CDR3 spans 15 amino acids. Trimming cost V 4 bases and J 8 bases; bases outside gene matches: 11.

The chain recombines TRBV5-6 with TRBJ2-1; 8 nucleotides match TRBD1. There are 14 residues in the CDR3. Germline CDR1 reads SGHDT; CDR2 reads YYEEEE. The V gene end was trimmed by 2 bases and the J gene end by 7 bases; junction bases not matched to a gene: 5. The DNA of the CDR3 is TGTGCCAGCAGCTTAGGACAGGGAGCTAATGAGCAGTTCTTC. Protein: CASSLGQGANEQFF. The whole variable domain, remainder taken from reference TRBV5-6 and TRBJ2-1, is DAGVTQSPTHLIKTRGQQVTLRCSPKSGHDTVSWYQQALGQGPQFIFQYYEEEERQRGNFPDRFSGHQFPNYSSELNVNALLLGDSALYLCASSLGQGANEQFFGPGTRLTVL.

This clone appeared a few times. This chain joins TRBV6-1 and TRBJ1-5; D unresolved. The CDR3 extends over 13 amino acids. CDR1 is MNHNS and CDR2 is SASEGT in the germline V gene. V dropped 1 base and J dropped 6 bases, with 7 bases sitting between them. The DNA of the CDR3 is TGTGCCAGCAGTGAAGGAGAGTTTCAGCCCCAGCATTTT. Translating it yields CASSEGEFQPQHF.

CDR3 sequence: CASSTPGQGFGEQYF. The CDR3 DNA reads TGTGCCAGCAGTACACCGGGACAGGGGTTTGGAGAGCAGTACTTC. The rearrangement links TRBV27 to TRBJ2-7; 10 bases line up with TRBD1. The V gene's germline CDR1 is MNHEY and CDR2 SMNVEV (reference sequence). V lost 5 bases to trimming and J lost 7 bases; unmatched junction nucleotides: 11. The CDR3 loop spans 15 amino acids.